The clone carrying this TCR beta chain has only one observation. The source of the sample is a study of technical replicates of blood from a handful of donors. Clones were read by immunoSEQ multiplex PCR, and TCRdb kept only the in-frame ones, dropping some. The sample has about 12,000 clones; about 95% are singletons. Trimming pared 4 bases from V and 0 bases from J, leaving 11 bases between. This CDR3 contains 14 residues. Germline-derived CDR1 and CDR2 are SGHRS and YFSETQ. This chain connects TRBV5-1 to TRBJ2-7; D gene unclear. The sequenced sample consisted of PBMCs. This receptor was identified in a human donor in good health. This chain's CDR3 is CASSAGSNSYEQYF. The CDR3 DNA sequence: TGCGCCAGCAGCGCCGGGTCCAACTCCTACGAGCAGTACTTC. The full variable domain, completed using reference TRBV5-1 and TRBJ2-7, is KAGVTQTPRYLIKTRGQQVTLSCSPISGHRSVSWYQQTPGQGLQFLFEYFSETQRNKGNFPGRFSGRQFSNSRSEMNVSTLELGDSALYLCASSAGSNSYEQYFGPGTRLTVT.